This T cell receptor (beta chain) stems from a study of T cell responses to AZD1222 COVID-19 vaccine. Study-wide findings and caveats: Females made up more of the donors, who were largely white British, and clonal diversity may have come out too low.

V was pared by 4 bases and J by 0 bases, with 10 bases between. CDR1 and CDR2 from the germline V gene are GTSNPN and SVGIG (reference sequence). There are 15 residues in the CDR3. For this clone: Its antigen is unknown.

The method was immunoSEQ multiplex PCR; TCRdb's version includes in-frame clones alone and lacks a portion of them. The sample has some 70,000 clones; 65% to 85% are singletons. The rearrangement links TRBV30 to TRBJ1-6; D not certain. Sequencing used peripheral blood, obtained on day 0 of AZD1222 vaccination. This clonotype was sampled from an adult in good health. The CDR3 coding sequence is TGTGCCTGGACCCTAGGGAGCTCCTATAATTCACCCCTCCACTTT. It specifies CAWTLGSSYNSPLHF.